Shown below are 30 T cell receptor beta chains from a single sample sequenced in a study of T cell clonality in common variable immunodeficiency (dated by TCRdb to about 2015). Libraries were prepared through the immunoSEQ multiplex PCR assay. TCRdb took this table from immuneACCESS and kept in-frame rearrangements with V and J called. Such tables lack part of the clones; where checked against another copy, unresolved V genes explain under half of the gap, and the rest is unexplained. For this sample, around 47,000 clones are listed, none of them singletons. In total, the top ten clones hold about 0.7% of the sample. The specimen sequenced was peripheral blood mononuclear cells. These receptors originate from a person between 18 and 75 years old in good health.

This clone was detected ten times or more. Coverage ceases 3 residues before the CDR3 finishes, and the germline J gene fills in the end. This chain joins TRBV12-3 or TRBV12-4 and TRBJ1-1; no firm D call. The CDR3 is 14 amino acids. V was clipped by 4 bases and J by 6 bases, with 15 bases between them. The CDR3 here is CASSSGRASAEAFF. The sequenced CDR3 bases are TGTGCCAGCAGTTCCGGACGGGCTAGCGCTGAA.

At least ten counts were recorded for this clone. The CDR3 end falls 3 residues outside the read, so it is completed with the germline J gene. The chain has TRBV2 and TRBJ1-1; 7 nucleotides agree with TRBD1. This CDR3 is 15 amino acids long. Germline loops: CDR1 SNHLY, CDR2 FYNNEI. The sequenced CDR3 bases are TGTGCCAGCCCGAGGGGGACAGAAGATGACTTGGAA. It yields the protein CASPRGTEDDLE. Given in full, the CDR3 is CASPRGTEDDLEAFF.

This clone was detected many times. CDR3 residues: CASTVDRGFTEAFF. The CDR3 bases that were read are TGTGCCAGCACAGTAGACAGGGGGTTCACTGAA. The chain links TRBV6-2 or TRBV6-3 to TRBJ1-1; 9 nucleotides line up with TRBD1. Read data end 3 residues before the CDR3 end; the end is taken from the germline J gene. The J segment lost 4 bases and the V segment lost 7 bases, leaving 7 bases of the junction unmatched. The CDR3 runs to 14 residues. CDR1 and CDR2 from the germline V gene are MNHEY and SVGEGT.

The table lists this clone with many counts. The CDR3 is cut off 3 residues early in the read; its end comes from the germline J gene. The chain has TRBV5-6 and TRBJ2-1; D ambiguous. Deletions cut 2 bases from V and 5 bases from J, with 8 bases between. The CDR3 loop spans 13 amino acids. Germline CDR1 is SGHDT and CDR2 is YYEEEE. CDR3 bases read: TGTGCCAGCAGCTTCCCCAGTAACAATGAG. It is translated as CASSFPSNNE. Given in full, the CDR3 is CASSFPSNNEQFF.

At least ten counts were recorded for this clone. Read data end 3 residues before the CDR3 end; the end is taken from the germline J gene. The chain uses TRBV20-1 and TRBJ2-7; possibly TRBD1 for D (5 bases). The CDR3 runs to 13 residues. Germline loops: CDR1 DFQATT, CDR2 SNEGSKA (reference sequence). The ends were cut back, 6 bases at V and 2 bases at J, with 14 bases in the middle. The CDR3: CSAYQGEPYEQYF. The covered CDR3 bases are TGCAGTGCCTACCAAGGGGAACCCTACGAG.

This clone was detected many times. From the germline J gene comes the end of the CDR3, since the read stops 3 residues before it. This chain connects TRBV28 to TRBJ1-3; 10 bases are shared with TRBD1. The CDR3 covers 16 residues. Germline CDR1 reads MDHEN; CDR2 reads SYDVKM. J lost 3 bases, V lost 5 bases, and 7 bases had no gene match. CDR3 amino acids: CASSTPDRGGGNTIYF. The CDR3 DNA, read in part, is TGTGCCAGCAGTACACCGGACAGGGGGGGTGGAAACACC.

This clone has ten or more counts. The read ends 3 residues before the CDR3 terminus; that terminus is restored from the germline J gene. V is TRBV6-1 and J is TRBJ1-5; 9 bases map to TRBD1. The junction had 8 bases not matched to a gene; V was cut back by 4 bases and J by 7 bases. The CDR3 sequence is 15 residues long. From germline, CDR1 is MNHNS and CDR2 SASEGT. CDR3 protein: CASSAGGQGWQPQHF. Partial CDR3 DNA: TGTGCCAGCAGTGCGGGGGGACAGGGATGGCAGCCC.

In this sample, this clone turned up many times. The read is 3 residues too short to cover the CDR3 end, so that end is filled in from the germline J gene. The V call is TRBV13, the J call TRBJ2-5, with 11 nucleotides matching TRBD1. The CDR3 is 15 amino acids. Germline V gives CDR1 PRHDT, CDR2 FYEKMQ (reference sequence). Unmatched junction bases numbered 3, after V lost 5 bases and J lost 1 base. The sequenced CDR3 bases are TGTGCCAGCAGCGGACAGGGGGCCCCCCAAGAGACC. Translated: CASSGQGAPQET. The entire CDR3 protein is CASSGQGAPQETQYF.

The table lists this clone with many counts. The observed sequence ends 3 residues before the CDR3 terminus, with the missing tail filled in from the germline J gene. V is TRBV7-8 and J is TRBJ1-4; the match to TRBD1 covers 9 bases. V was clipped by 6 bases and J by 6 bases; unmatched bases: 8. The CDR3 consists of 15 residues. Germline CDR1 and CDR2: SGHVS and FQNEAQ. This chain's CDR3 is CASSPRDRVYEKLFF. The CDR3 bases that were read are TGTGCCAGCAGTCCTAGGGACAGGGTATATGAAAAA.

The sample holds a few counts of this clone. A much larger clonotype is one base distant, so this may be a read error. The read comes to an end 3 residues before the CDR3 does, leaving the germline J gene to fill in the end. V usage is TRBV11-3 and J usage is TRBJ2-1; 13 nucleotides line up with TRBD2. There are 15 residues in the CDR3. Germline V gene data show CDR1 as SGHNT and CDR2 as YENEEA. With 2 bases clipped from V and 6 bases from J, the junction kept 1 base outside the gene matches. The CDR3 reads CASSLTSGGANEQFF. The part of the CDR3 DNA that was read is TGTGCCAGCAGCTTAACTAGCGGGGGGGCCAATGAG.

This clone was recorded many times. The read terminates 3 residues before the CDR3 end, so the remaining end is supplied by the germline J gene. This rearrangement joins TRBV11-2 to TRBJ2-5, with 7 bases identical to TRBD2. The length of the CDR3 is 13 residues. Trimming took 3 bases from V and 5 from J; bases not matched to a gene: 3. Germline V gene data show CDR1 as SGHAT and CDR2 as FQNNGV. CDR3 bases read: TGTGCCAGCAGCTTGGTTAGCGGGGAGACC. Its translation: CASSLVSGET. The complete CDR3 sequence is CASSLVSGETQYF.

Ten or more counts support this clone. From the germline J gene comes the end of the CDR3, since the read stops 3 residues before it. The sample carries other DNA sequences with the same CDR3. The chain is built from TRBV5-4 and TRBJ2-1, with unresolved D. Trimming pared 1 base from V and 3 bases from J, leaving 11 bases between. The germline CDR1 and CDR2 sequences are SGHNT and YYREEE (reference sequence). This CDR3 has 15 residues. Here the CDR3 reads CASSLRLSDYNEQFF. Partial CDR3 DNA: TGTGCCAGCAGCTTGCGACTCTCTGACTACAATGAG.

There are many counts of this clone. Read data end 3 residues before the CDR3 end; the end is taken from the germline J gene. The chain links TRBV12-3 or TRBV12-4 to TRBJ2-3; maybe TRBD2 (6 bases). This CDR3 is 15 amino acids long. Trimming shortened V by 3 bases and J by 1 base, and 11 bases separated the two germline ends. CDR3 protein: CASSFLRGRTDTQYF. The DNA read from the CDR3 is TGTGCCAGCAGTTTTTTGCGGGGTCGCACAGATACG.

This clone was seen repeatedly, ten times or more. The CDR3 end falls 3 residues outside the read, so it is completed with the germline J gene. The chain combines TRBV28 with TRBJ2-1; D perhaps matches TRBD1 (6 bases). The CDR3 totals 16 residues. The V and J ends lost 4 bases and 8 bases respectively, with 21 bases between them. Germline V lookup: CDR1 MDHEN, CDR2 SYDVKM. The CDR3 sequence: CASSSPLQGSLYEQFF. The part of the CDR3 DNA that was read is TGTGCCAGCAGTTCCCCCCTACAGGGATCCCTCTATGAG.

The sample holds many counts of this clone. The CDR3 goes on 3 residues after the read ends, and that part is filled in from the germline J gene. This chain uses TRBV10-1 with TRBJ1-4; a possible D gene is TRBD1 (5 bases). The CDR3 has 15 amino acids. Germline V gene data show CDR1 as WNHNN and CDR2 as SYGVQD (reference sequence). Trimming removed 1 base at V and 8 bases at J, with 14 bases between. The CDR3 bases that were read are TGCGCCAGCAGTGAGTTGGGGGGTTGTTTGGAAAAA. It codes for CASSELGGCLEK. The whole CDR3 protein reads CASSELGGCLEKLFF.

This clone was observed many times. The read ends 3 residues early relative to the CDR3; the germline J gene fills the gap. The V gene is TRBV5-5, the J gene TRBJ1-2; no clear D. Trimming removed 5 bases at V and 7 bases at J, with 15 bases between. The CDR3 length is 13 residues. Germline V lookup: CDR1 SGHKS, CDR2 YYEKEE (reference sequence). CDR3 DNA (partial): TGTGCCAGCAGTCATCCAGGAAGGCGTGGC. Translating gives CASSHPGRRG. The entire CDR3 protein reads CASSHPGRRGYTF.

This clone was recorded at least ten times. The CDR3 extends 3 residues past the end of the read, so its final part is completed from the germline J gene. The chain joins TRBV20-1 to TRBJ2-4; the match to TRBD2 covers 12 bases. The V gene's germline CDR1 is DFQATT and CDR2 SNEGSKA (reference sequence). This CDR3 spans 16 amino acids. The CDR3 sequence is CSTTRLAGGPSGIQYF. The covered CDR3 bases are TGCAGCACCACCCGTCTAGCGGGGGGGCCATCTGGCATT.

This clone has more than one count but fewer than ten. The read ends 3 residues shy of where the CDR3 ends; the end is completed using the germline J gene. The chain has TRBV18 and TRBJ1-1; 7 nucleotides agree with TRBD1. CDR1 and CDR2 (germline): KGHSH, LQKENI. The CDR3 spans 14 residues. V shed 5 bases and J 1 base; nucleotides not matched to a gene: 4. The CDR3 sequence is CASSEGQQNTEAFF. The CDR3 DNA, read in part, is TGTGCCAGCTCAGAGGGACAGCAGAACACTGAA.

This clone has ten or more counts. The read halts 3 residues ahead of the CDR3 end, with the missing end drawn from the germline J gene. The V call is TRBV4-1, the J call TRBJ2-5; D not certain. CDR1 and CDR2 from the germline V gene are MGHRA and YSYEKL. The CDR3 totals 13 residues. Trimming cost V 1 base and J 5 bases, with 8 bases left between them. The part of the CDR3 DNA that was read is TGCGCCAGCAGCCAAGGAGCCTGGGAGACC. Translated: CASSQGAWET. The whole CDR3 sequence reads CASSQGAWETQYF.

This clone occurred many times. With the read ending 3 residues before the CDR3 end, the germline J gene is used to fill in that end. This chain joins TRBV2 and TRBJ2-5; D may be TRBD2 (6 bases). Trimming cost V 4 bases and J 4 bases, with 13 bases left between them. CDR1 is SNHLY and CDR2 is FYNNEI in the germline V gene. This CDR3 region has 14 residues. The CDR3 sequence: CASSGGVVRETQYF. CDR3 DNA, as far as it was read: TGTGCCAGCAGTGGGGGGGTTGTCAGAGAGACC.

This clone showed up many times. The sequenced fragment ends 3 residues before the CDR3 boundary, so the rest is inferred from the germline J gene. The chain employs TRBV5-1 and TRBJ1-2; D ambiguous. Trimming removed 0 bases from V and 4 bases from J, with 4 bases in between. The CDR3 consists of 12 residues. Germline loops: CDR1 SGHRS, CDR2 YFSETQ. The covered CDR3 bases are TGCGCCAGCAGCTTGGCCGGCTATGGC. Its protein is CASSLAGYG. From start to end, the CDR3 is CASSLAGYGYTF.

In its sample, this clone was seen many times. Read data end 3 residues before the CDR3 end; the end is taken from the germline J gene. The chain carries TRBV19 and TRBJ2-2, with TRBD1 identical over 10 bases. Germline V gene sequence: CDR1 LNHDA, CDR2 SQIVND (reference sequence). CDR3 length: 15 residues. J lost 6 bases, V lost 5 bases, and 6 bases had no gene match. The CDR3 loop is CASSGRDRGAGELFF. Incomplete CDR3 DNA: TGTGCCAGTAGTGGCCGGGACAGGGGAGCCGGGGAG.

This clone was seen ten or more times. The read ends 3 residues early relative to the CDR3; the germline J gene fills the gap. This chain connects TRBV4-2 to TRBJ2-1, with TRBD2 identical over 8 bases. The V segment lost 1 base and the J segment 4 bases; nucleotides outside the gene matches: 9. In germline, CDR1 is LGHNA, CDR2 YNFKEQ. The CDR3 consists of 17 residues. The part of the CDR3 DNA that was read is TGTGCCAGCAGCCAAGTTCTGTCCAGCGGGGGTTACAATGAG. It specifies CASSQVLSSGGYNE. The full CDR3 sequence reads CASSQVLSSGGYNEQFF.

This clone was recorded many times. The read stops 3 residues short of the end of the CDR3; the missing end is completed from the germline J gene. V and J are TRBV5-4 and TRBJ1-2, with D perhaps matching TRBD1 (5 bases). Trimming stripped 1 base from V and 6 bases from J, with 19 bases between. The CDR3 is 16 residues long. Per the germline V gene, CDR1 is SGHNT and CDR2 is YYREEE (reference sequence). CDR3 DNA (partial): TGTGCCAGCAGCTTGCCGGGTTTAGGAGGGGCGAATGGC. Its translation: CASSLPGLGGANG. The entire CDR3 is CASSLPGLGGANGYTF. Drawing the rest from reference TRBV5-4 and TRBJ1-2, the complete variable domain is ETGVTQSPTHLIKTRGQQVTLRCSSQSGHNTVSWYQQALGQGPQFIFQYYREEENGRGNFPPRFSGLQFPNYSSELNVNALELDDSALYLCASSLPGLGGANGYTFGSGTRLTVV.

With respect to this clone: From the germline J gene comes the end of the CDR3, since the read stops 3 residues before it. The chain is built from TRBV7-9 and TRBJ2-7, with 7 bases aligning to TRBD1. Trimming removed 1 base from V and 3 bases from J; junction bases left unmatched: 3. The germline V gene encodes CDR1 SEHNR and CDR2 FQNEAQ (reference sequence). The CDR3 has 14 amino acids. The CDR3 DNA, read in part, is TGTGCCAGCAGCTTAGTACAGGGGAACTACGAG. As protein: CASSLVQGNYE. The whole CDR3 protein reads CASSLVQGNYEQYF.

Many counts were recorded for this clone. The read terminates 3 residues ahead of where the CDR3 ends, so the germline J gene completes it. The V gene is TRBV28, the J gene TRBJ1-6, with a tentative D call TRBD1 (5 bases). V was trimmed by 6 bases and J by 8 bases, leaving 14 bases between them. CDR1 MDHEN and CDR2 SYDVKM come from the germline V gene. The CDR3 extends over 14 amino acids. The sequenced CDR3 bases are TGTGCCAGCAGCCTAGGGGTTGGGTATTCACCC. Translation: CASSLGVGYSP. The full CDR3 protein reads CASSLGVGYSPLHF.

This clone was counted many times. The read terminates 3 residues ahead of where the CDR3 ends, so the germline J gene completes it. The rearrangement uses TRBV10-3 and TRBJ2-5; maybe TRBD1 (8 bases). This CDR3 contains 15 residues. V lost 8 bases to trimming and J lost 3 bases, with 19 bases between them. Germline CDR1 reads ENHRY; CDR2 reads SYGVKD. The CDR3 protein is CAIQGQGGTKETQYF. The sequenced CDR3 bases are TGTGCCATCCAAGGACAGGGTGGGACTAAAGAGACC.

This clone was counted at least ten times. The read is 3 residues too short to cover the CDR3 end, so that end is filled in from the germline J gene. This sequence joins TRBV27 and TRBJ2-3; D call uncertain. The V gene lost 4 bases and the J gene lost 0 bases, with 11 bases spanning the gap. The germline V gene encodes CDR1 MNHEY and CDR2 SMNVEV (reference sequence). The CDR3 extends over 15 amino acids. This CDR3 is CASSSVQPSTDTQYF. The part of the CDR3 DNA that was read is TGTGCCAGCAGTTCGGTCCAACCAAGCACAGATACG.

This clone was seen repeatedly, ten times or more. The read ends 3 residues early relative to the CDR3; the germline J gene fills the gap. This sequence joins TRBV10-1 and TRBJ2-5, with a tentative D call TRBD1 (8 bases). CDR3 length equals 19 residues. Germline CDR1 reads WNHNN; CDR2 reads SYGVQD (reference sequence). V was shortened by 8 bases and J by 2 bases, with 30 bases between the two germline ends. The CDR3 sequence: CASRRPDRAAAGAQETQYF. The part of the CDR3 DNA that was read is TGCGCCAGCCGCCGGCCGGACAGGGCTGCCGCGGGAGCTCAAGAGACC.

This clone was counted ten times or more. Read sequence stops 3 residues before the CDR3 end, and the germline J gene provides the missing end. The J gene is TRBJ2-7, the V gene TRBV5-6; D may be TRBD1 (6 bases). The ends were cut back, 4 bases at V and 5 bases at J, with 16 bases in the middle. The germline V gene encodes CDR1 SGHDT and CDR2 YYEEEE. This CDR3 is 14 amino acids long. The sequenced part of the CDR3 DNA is TGTGCCAGCAGCCGCCGGGCCGGGACAAACGAG. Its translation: CASSRRAGTNE. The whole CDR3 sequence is CASSRRAGTNEQYF.